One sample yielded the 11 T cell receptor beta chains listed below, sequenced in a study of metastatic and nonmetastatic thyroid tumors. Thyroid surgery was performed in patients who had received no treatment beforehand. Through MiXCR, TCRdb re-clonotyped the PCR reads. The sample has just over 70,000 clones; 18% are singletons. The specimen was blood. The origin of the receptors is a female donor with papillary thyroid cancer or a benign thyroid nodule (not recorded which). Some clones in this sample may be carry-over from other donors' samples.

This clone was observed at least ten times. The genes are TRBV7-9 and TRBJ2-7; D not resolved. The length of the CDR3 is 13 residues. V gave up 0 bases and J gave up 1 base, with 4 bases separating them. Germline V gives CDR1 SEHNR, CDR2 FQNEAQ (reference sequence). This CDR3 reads CASSLAVSYEQYF. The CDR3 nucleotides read TGTGCCAGCAGCTTAGCGGTTTCCTACGAGCAGTACTTC.

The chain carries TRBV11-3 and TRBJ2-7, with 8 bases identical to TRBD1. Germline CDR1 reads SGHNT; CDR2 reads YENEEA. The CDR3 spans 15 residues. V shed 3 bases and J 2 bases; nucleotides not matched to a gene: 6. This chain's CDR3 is CASSLIRGLPYEQYF. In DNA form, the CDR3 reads TGTGCCAGCAGCTTGATCAGGGGGCTTCCCTACGAGCAGTACTTC. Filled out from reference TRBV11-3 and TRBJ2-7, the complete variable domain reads EAGVVQSPRYKIIEKKQPVAFWCNPISGHNTLYWYLQNLGQGPELLIRYENEEAVDDSQLPKDRFSAERLKGVDSTLKIQPAELGDSAVYLCASSLIRGLPYEQYFGPGTRLTVT.

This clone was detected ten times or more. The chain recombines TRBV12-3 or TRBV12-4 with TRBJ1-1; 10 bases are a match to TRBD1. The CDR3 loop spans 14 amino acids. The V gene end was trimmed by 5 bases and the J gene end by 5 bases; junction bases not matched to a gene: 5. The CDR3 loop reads CASSRTGGSTEAFF. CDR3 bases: TGTGCCAGCAGTAGGACAGGGGGTAGTACTGAAGCTTTCTTT.

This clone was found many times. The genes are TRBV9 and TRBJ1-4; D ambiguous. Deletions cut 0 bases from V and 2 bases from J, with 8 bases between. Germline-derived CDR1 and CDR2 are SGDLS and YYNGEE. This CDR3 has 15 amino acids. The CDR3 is CASSVAQGTNEKLFF. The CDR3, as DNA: TGTGCCAGCAGCGTAGCTCAAGGGACTAATGAAAAACTGTTTTTT.

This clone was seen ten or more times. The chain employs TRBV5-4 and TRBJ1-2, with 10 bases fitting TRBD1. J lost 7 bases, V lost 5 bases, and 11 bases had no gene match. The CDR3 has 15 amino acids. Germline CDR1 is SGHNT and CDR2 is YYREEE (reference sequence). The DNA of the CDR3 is TGTGCCAGCAGGTCCTCCGGGACAGGGGTCTTTGGCTACACCTTC. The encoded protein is CASRSSGTGVFGYTF.

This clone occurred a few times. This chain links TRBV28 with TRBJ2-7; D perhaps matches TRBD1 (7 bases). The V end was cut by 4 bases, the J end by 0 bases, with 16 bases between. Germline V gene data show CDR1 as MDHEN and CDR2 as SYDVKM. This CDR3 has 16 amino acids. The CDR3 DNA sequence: TGTGCCAGCAGTTCAGGGGGGTCTGTACGCTCCTACGAGCAGTACTTC. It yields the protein CASSSGGSVRSYEQYF.

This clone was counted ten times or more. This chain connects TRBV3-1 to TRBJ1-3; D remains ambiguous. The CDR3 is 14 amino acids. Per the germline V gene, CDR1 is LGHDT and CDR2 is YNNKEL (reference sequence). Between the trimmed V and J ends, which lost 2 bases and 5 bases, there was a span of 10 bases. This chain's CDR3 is CASSQPGRRNTIYF. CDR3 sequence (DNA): TGTGCCAGCAGCCAACCGGGCAGAAGAAACACCATATATTTT.

The CDR3 region has the DNA TGTGCCAGCAGTCCCCGGACAGGGGCCCTCGAGACCCAGTACTTC. Encoded protein: CASSPRTGALETQYF. The chain combines TRBV12-3 or TRBV12-4 with TRBJ2-5, with 9 positions matching TRBD1. The V segment lost 5 bases and the J segment 5 bases; nucleotides outside the gene matches: 9. This CDR3 spans 15 amino acids.

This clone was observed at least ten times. The CDR3 coding sequence is TGCGCCAGCAGCTTGTGGGTTGGGACGGACTCCTACGAGCAGTACTTC. It specifies CASSLWVGTDSYEQYF. The rearrangement uses TRBV5-1 and TRBJ2-7, with D perhaps TRBD1 or TRBD2 (5 bases each). The CDR3 covers 16 residues. The V gene's germline CDR1 is SGHRS and CDR2 YFSETQ. V was clipped by 1 base and J by 0 bases, with 14 bases between them.

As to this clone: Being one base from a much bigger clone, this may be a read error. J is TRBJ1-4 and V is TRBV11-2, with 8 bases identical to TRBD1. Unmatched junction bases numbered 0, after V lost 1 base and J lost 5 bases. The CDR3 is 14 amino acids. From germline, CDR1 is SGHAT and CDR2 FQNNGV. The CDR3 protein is CASSLGQGNEKLFF. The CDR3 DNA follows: TGTGCCAGCAGCTTAGGACAGGGGAATGAAAAACTGTTTTTT.

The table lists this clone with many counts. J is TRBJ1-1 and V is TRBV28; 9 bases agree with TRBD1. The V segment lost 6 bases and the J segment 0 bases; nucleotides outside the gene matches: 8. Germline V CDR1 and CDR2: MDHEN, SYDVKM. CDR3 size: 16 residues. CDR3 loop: CASRLWDRDMNTEAFF. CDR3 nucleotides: TGTGCCAGCAGGCTTTGGGACAGGGACATGAACACTGAAGCTTTCTTT.